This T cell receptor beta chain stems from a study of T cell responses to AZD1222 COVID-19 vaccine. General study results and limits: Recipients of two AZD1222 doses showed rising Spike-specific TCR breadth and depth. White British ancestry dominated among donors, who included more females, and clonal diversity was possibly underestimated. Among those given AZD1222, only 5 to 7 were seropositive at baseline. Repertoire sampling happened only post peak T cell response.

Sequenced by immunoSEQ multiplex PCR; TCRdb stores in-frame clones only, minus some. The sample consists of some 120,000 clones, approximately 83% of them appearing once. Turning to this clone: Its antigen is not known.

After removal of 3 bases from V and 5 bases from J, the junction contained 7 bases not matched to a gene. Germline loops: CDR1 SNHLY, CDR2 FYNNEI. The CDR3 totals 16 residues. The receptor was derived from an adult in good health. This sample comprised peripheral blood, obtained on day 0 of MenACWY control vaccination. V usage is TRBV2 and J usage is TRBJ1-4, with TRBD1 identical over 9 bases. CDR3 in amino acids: CASSDRLDRGNEKLFF. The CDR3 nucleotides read TGTGCCAGCAGTGACCGCCTCGACAGGGGGAATGAAAAACTGTTTTTT.